This T cell receptor (beta chain) was identified in a study of blood T cell repertoires in COVID-19. Measured with immunoSEQ multiplex PCR; TCRdb has only the in-frame clones, and not every one. The sample consists of about 300,000 clones, about 90% of them appearing once. The source material was PBMCs or T cells enriched from blood (not recorded which). This receptor was identified in a woman between 25 and 40 years old who had recovered from COVID-19.

CDR3: CSVLQGAFTEAFF. In nucleotides, the CDR3 is TGCAGCGTGCTACAGGGGGCTTTTACTGAAGCTTTCTTT. This sequence joins TRBV29-1 and TRBJ1-1, with 9 bases that match TRBD1. CDR1 is SQVTM and CDR2 is ANQGSEA in the germline V gene. The CDR3 totals 13 residues. The junction had 7 bases not matched to a gene; V was cut back by 6 bases and J by 5 bases. The full variable domain, completed using reference TRBV29-1 and TRBJ1-1, is SAVISQKPSRDICQRGTSLTIQCQVDSQVTMMFWYRQQPGQSLTLIATANQGSEATYESGFVIDKFPISRPNLTFSTLTVSNMSPEDSSIYLCSVLQGAFTEAFFGQGTRLTVV.